The next 18 T cell receptor beta chains were all read from a single sample in a study of control samples from healthy donors and cancer patients. Assay used: immunoSEQ multiplex PCR; TCRdb lists only in-frame clones, some missing. The repertoire holds about 71,000 clones, with roughly 90% as singletons. The sequenced material came from PBMCs. The receptor set was obtained from a man in his sixties with lung cancer.

The chain combines TRBV5-8 with TRBJ2-2, with 7 bases fitting TRBD1. V gave up 6 bases and J gave up 1 base; unmatched junction bases: 9. The germline CDR1 and CDR2 sequences are SGHTS and YDEGEE. The CDR3 runs to 16 residues. Written as DNA, the CDR3 is TGTGCCAGCATCCCCTATGGGACAGTGAACACCGGGGAGCTGTTTTTT. This translates into CASIPYGTVNTGELFF.

The genes are TRBV4-2 and TRBJ1-2; a possible D gene is TRBD1 (5 bases). Germline CDR1 is LGHNA and CDR2 is YNFKEQ. V was shortened by 1 base and J by 3 bases, with 9 bases between the two germline ends. The CDR3 consists of 14 residues. The CDR3 region has the DNA TGTGCCAGCAGCCAAGTTGGGGGGGACTATGGCTACACCTTC. Amino acids: CASSQVGGDYGYTF.

The chain links TRBV7-3 to TRBJ2-2, with 9 bases that match TRBD1. With 5 bases clipped from V and 3 bases from J, the junction kept 7 bases outside the gene matches. The CDR3 sequence is 16 residues long. CDR1 is SGHTA and CDR2 is FQGTGA in the germline V gene. The CDR3 protein is CASSPRTGADTGELFF. Here the CDR3 DNA reads TGTGCCAGCAGCCCTCGGACAGGGGCCGACACCGGGGAGCTGTTTTTT.

The rearrangement joins TRBV7-9 to TRBJ2-7; 8 bases align to TRBD1. CDR3 size: 12 residues. Germline values: CDR1 SEHNR, CDR2 FQNEAQ (reference sequence). V gave up 5 bases and J gave up 6 bases; unmatched junction bases: 3. In DNA form, the CDR3 reads TGTGCCAGCAGCCCGGACAGGGTCGAGCAGTACTTC. This translates into CASSPDRVEQYF.

The rearrangement joins TRBV4-2 to TRBJ1-1; 7 bases are a match to TRBD1. Germline V lookup: CDR1 LGHNA, CDR2 YNFKEQ. V lost 1 base and J lost 4; bases outside the gene matches: 3. The CDR3 has 14 amino acids. CDR3: CASSQGTGSTEAFF. The CDR3 region has the DNA TGTGCCAGCAGCCAAGGGACAGGAAGCACTGAAGCTTTCTTT.

The chain recombines TRBV7-2 with TRBJ2-2, with no clear D. Germline loops: CDR1 SGHTA, CDR2 FQGNSA. Trimming stripped 2 bases from V and 6 bases from J, with 13 bases between. The CDR3 loop spans 15 amino acids. Here the CDR3 DNA reads TGTGCCAGCAGCTTATTGGACCTCTCTTCCGGGGAGCTGTTTTTT. This codes for CASSLLDLSSGELFF.

The chain recombines TRBV19 with TRBJ1-5; TRBD1 aligns across 8 bases. From germline, CDR1 is LNHDA and CDR2 SQIVND (reference sequence). This CDR3 has 15 residues. Trimming took 7 bases from V and 5 from J; bases not matched to a gene: 10. In DNA, the CDR3 is TGTGCCAGTATCTGGCGGCAGGGGGCAGATCAGCCCCAGCATTTT. Amino acids: CASIWRQGADQPQHF.

The chain carries TRBV25-1 and TRBJ2-5; a weak D match, TRBD1 (6 bases). Germline CDR1 is MGHDK and CDR2 is SYGVNS. This CDR3 spans 15 amino acids. Trimming stripped 3 bases from V and 1 base from J, with 12 bases between. CDR3 in amino acids: CASSDPGVFQETQYF. The CDR3 DNA reads TGTGCCAGCAGTGACCCAGGGGTTTTCCAAGAGACCCAGTACTTC.

V gene TRBV6-2 or TRBV6-3 combines with J gene TRBJ1-2; no clear D gene. V was cut by 6 bases and J by 4 bases, with 12 bases left in between. This CDR3 contains 13 residues. Germline V gene data show CDR1 as MNHEY and CDR2 as SVGEGT. CDR3 nucleotides: TGTGCCAGCAGCTCGACAATAACCTATGGCTACACCTTC. It translates to CASSSTITYGYTF.

The chain links TRBV4-1 to TRBJ1-1, with D unclear. Trimming cost V 3 bases and J 3 bases, with 11 bases left between them. The germline gives CDR1 MGHRA, CDR2 YSYEKL. The CDR3 covers 14 residues. CDR3 residues: CASSQNGGYTEAFF. The CDR3 DNA reads as TGCGCCAGCAGCCAGAATGGTGGTTACACTGAAGCTTTCTTT.

J is TRBJ1-2 and V is TRBV19, with 8 bases that match TRBD1. Trimming cost V 3 bases and J 7 bases; bases outside gene matches: 7. Per germline, CDR1 LNHDA and CDR2 SQIVND (reference sequence). CDR3 size: 14 residues. The CDR3 sequence: CASSIRTGSFGYTF. The CDR3 nucleotides read TGTGCCAGTAGTATCCGGACAGGGAGTTTTGGCTACACCTTC.

V and J are TRBV6-5 and TRBJ2-7, with D hard to call. The V end lost 5 bases, the J end lost 2 bases, and 13 bases lay between the germline ends. Germline CDR1 and CDR2: MNHEY and SVGAGI. The CDR3 extends over 14 amino acids. CDR3 DNA: TGTGCCAGCAGTCTAATAGACGGAGCCTACGAGCAGTACGTC. This gives the protein CASSLIDGAYEQYV.

This clone was recorded a few times. The gene calls are TRBV3-1 (or the pseudogene TRBV3-2) and TRBJ1-1; a possible D gene is TRBD1 (5 bases). Germline-derived CDR1 and CDR2 are LGHDT and YNNKEL (reference sequence). Trimming stripped 4 bases from V and 7 bases from J, with 10 bases between. This CDR3 spans 12 amino acids. CDR3 in DNA: TGTGCCAGCAGCCGCCGGGACCTTGAAGCTTTCTTT. Its translation is CASSRRDLEAFF.

The rearrangement links TRBV7-2 to TRBJ1-4; TRBD1 matches at 7 bases. The CDR3 is 16 amino acids. The V gene's germline CDR1 is SGHTA and CDR2 FQGNSA. J gave up 1 base and V 2 bases, and 4 bases lay outside the gene matches. The CDR3, as DNA: TGTGCCAGCAGCTTATCCCAGGGGGTAACTAATGAAAAACTGTTTTTT. Translation gives CASSLSQGVTNEKLFF.

CDR3 DNA: TGTGCCAGCAGTTACTCGTTACAGGCGTTAAACACTGAAGCTTTCTTT. Its translation is CASSYSLQALNTEAFF. The V and J genes are TRBV6-2 or TRBV6-3 and TRBJ1-1; perhaps TRBD1 as D (5 bases). This CDR3 comprises 16 residues. The V gene lost 0 bases and the J gene lost 2 bases, with 13 bases spanning the gap. Germline V lookup: CDR1 MNHEY, CDR2 SVGEGT.

CDR3: CASSLAGDGANVLTF. CDR3 bases: TGTGCCAGCAGCTTAGCCGGGGACGGGGCCAACGTCCTGACTTTC. The J gene is TRBJ2-6, the V gene TRBV11-2, with D possibly being TRBD1 or TRBD2 (5 bases each). The ends were cut back, 1 base at V and 4 bases at J, with 8 bases in the middle. This CDR3 has 15 residues. The germline V gene encodes CDR1 SGHAT and CDR2 FQNNGV.

The V gene is TRBV18, the J gene TRBJ2-2; 14 bases match TRBD2. The CDR3 runs 17 residues. CDR1 and CDR2 (germline): KGHSH, LQKENI. V lost 3 bases, J lost 6 bases, and 6 bases stayed unmatched. CDR3 sequence reads: CASSPLGLAGGPGELFF. CDR3 sequence (DNA): TGTGCCAGCTCACCCCTCGGACTAGCGGGGGGCCCCGGGGAGCTGTTTTTT. Full variable domain (missing parts from reference TRBV18 and TRBJ2-2): NAGVMQNPRHLVRRRGQEARLRCSPMKGHSHVYWYRQLPEEGLKFMVYLQKENIIDESGMPKERFSAEFPKEGPSILRIQQVVRGDSAAYFCASSPLGLAGGPGELFFGEGSRLTVL.

V is TRBV30 and J is TRBJ1-5, with a weak D call TRBD1 (6 bases). The CDR3 sequence is 16 residues long. Germline lookup yields CDR1 GTSNPN and CDR2 SVGIG (reference sequence). V lost 4 bases and J 4 bases, leaving 20 bases between the germline ends. CDR3 sequence (DNA): TGTGCCTGGATGGGAAGGGACACCCTAGAAAATCAGCCCCAGCATTTT. It specifies CAWMGRDTLENQPQHF. Full variable domain (missing parts from reference TRBV30 and TRBJ1-5): SQTIHQWPATLVQPVGSPLSLECTVEGTSNPNLYWYRQAAGRGLQLLFYSVGIGQISSEVPQNLSASRPQDRQFILSSKKLLLSDSGFYLCAWMGRDTLENQPQHFGDGTRLSIL.